This T cell receptor beta chain was sequenced during a study of CD8+CD57+ T cells in acquired aplastic anemia. Template material for TCR beta VDJ and CDR3 profiling consisted of genomic DNA. TCRdb fed the reads into MiXCR, producing one record per CDR3 protein. The sample yields about half a million distinct CDR3 sequences, less than 35% seen once. All patients picked for sequencing had shown, by flow cytometry, an expansion of CD8+CD57+ cells. Germline V gene data show CDR1 as SGHTA and CDR2 as FQGNSA. This CDR3 has 13 residues. Regarding the study as a whole: Significance was not reached for CD8+ Simpson's diversity between patients and controls. Both patients and controls carried the same twenty-nine CD8+ CDR3 sequences.

Details on this clonotype: Its cognate antigen is unknown. A much larger clone differs from this one at a single base, so this may be a read error.

The sequencing input was sorted CD4+, CD8+, or CD8+CD57+ T cells (not recorded which) from PBMCs. The chain has TRBV7-2 and TRBJ1-3; D is unresolved. This TCR came from a human donor with aplastic anemia. CDR3 amino acids: CASGFRGGNTIYF. CDR3 nucleotides: TGTGCCAGCGGCTTCCGAGGGGGAAACACCATATATTTT.